This TCR beta chain was identified in a study of breast tumors, draining lymph nodes, adjacent tissues. CDR1 is KGHSH and CDR2 is LQKENI in the germline V gene. The CDR3 runs to 18 residues. V shed 2 bases and J shed 2 bases, with 18 bases lying between them. This clonotype was counted at least ten times. Axillary draining lymph nodes of breast cancer patients supplied the node samples. MiXCR, run by TCRdb on the multiplex PCR reads, gives a single entry per CDR3 protein. The profile shows about 89,000 distinct CDR3 sequences, around 28% of them singletons. This sequence originates from a female donor with breast cancer. Some clones in this sample may be carry-over from other donors' samples. The sequenced sample was axillary lymph node tissue. The chain carries TRBV18 and TRBJ2-2, with TRBD1 as a possible D gene (5 bases). The DNA for the CDR3 is TGTGCCAGCTCACCAGAGACAGTGATACAGGACAACACCGGGGAGCTGTTTTTT. It yields the protein CASSPETVIQDNTGELFF.